These 14 T cell receptor beta chains were sequenced from one sample in a study of blood T cells in healthy people across ages. A second PCR, run for about 6 to 11 cycles, used a sample-barcoded 5' primer plus a J-beta primer mix. TCRdb itself ran the 5' RACE reads through MiXCR, one entry per CDR3 protein. The sample consists of around 850,000 distinct CDR3 sequences, around 34% of them appearing once. The sequencing input was blood. The receptors derive from a man aged 18 to 30 in good health.

This clonotype was recorded a few times. The chain is built from TRBV20-1 and TRBJ2-6; possible D gene TRBD1, 6 bases. V was cut by 4 bases and J by 0 bases, with 16 bases left in between. The V gene's germline CDR1 is DFQATT and CDR2 SNEGSKA (reference sequence). CDR3 length: 17 amino acids. CDR3 in DNA: TGCAGTGCTAAAATGGGCAGGGGCAGCTCTGGGGCCAACGTCCTGACTTTC. Translation gives CSAKMGRGSSGANVLTF.

The V call is TRBV6-5, the J call TRBJ2-3; D possibly corresponds to TRBD2 (5 bases). CDR1 is MNHEY, CDR2 SVGAGI, per germline. Trimming left V 6 bases short and J 10 bases short, with 17 bases between. The CDR3 length is 13 residues. CDR3 DNA sequence: TGTGCCAGCAGGGTCTCGGGGATTGATGCGCAGTATTTT. Protein: CASRVSGIDAQYF.

This clonotype was seen only a few times. V is TRBV29-1 and J is TRBJ1-1; D might be TRBD1 (5 bases). The CDR3 extends over 13 amino acids. V was trimmed by 2 bases and J by 10 bases, leaving 17 bases between them. Germline-derived CDR1 and CDR2 are SQVTM and ANQGSEA. CDR3 protein: CSVESGTPVGAFF. In DNA form, the CDR3 reads TGCAGCGTTGAATCCGGGACCCCTGTAGGAGCTTTCTTT.

This clonotype has a handful of counts. The CDR3 nucleotides read TGTGCCACCAGCAGCGGGGACAGCCTTACCACCGTGGGGCTCCAGACCCAGTACTTC. Encoded protein: CATSSGDSLTTVGLQTQYF. This chain joins TRBV15 and TRBJ2-5; 7 positions agree with TRBD1. CDR1 LNHNV and CDR2 YYDKDF come from the germline V gene (reference sequence). V lost 3 bases and J lost 6; bases outside the gene matches: 22. This CDR3 comprises 19 residues.

The rearrangement uses TRBV12-3 or TRBV12-4 and TRBJ2-3; the D is unclear. This CDR3 contains 12 residues. Trimming removed 1 base from V and 15 bases from J, with 14 bases in between. The CDR3 spells CASSLGGDMEYF. Written as DNA, the CDR3 is TGTGCCAGCAGTTTAGGCGGAGATATGGAATATTTT.

This clonotype was detected once. The gene calls are TRBV13 and TRBJ2-3; 9 bases match TRBD2. From germline, CDR1 is PRHDT and CDR2 FYEKMQ (reference sequence). Unmatched junction bases numbered 10, after V lost 6 bases and J lost 3 bases. The CDR3 extends over 16 amino acids. This CDR3 is CASRLNLAGNTDTQYF. The CDR3 bases are TGTGCCAGCAGACTAAACCTAGCGGGGAATACAGATACGCAGTATTTT.

The chain links TRBV29-1 to TRBJ1-1; no clear D gene. The germline V and J ends were trimmed by 7 bases and 4 bases, with 13 bases remaining between them. Germline loops: CDR1 SQVTM, CDR2 ANQGSEA. The CDR3 covers 12 residues. CDR3 in DNA: TGCAGCGCTTACAAGTGGGGCACTGAAGCTTTCTTT. This gives the protein CSAYKWGTEAFF.

This chain links TRBV5-1 with TRBJ2-3, with 7 bases identical to TRBD2. J lost 4 bases, V lost 3 bases, and 14 bases had no gene match. Germline V gene data show CDR1 as SGHRS and CDR2 as YFSETQ. CDR3 length: 17 amino acids. DNA for the CDR3: TGCGCCAGCAGCTCGGATCATGAGGGAGGGGCCCCAGATACGCAGTATTTT. The encoded protein is CASSSDHEGGAPDTQYF.

The chain uses TRBV3-1 and TRBJ2-3, with D unresolved. CDR1 is LGHDT and CDR2 is YNNKEL in the germline V gene (reference sequence). The CDR3 consists of 15 residues. Trimming stripped 0 bases from V and 0 bases from J, with 7 bases between. CDR3 DNA sequence: TGTGCCAGCAGCCAAGATGGGGATAGCACAGATACGCAGTATTTT. It encodes CASSQDGDSTDTQYF.

The chain links TRBV3-1 to TRBJ2-3; D is unclear. The V gene lost 4 bases and the J gene lost 1 base, with 12 bases spanning the gap. This CDR3 has 15 amino acids. CDR1 and CDR2 (germline): LGHDT, YNNKEL (reference sequence). This CDR3 reads CASSLLPSGTDTQYF. CDR3 bases: TGTGCCAGCAGCCTCCTCCCTTCCGGCACAGATACGCAGTATTTT.

This clonotype was counted many times. CDR3 DNA sequence: TGCAGTGCTCCCAGGGGACTAGGGGACGAGACCCAGTACTTC. As protein: CSAPRGLGDETQYF. The chain couples TRBV20-1 to TRBJ2-5; 8 bases map to TRBD2. Germline assignment: CDR1 DFQATT and CDR2 SNEGSKA (reference sequence). This CDR3 is built from 14 residues. V lost 5 bases to trimming and J lost 5 bases; unmatched junction nucleotides: 10.

V usage is TRBV11-2 and J usage is TRBJ2-1; D not certain. Germline values: CDR1 SGHAT, CDR2 FQNNGV. The CDR3 loop spans 15 amino acids. V dropped 0 bases and J dropped 3 bases, with 9 bases sitting between them. CDR3 DNA sequence: TGTGCCAGCAGCTTAGAGGGGTTTGGCTACAATGAGCAGTTCTTC. Its translation is CASSLEGFGYNEQFF. Full variable domain (remainder filled in from reference TRBV11-2 and TRBJ2-1): EAGVAQSPRYKIIEKRQSVAFWCNPISGHATLYWYQQILGQGPKLLIQFQNNGVVDDSQLPKDRFSAERLKGVDSTLKIQPAKLEDSAVYLCASSLEGFGYNEQFFGPGTRLTVL.

The rearrangement uses TRBV12-3 or TRBV12-4 and TRBJ1-4; the match to TRBD1 covers 8 bases. V was pared by 6 bases and J by 8 bases, with 2 bases of the junction left unmatched. This CDR3 comprises 12 residues. The CDR3 DNA follows: TGTGCCAGCAGGACAGGGGAGGAAAAACTGTTTTTT. It specifies CASRTGEEKLFF.

The table lists this clonotype with a few counts. The chain carries TRBV7-3 and TRBJ2-1; 9 bases fit TRBD1. With V trimmed by 0 bases and J by 4 bases, 4 bases remained unmatched. Germline CDR1 is SGHTA and CDR2 is FQGTGA. The CDR3 spans 16 residues. CDR3 sequence reads: CASSLTVGQGYNEQFF. CDR3 in DNA: TGTGCCAGCAGCTTAACCGTGGGACAGGGATACAATGAGCAGTTCTTC.